This T cell receptor beta chain was profiled in a study of T cell responses to AZD1222 COVID-19 vaccine (dated by TCRdb to the early 2020s). Regarding the study in general: A total of 230 to 250 trial participants underwent TCR sequencing, of whom 207 received two doses of AZD1222 and about 25 received two doses of the MenACWY control vaccine. Trial participants were enrolled into age subgroups of 18-55, 56-69 and 70-plus years, which contained 148, 28 and 57 TCR-sequenced participants, respectively.

Concerning this clone: Its antigen is currently not known. Qualities for individual bases were not recorded, and no much larger clone is one base off.

Findings and caveats that apply to the study as a whole: The 56-69-year group was small, and its depth increase did not reach significance, likely because of low power. Conclusions about previously exposed vaccinees were limited because only a handful of AZD1222 recipients were SARS-CoV-2 seropositive at baseline. Reportedly, almost half of the unique spike-specific TCRs recognized epitopes lying outside the regions that are mutated in the B.1.351 and B.1.1.7 variants. Because no samples from the day 14 peak response were available, repertoires could be characterized only after the peak T cell response. After two AZD1222 doses, spike-specific TCR breadth and depth were significantly higher than at day 0 and than in MenACWY recipients. Vaccine-associated CD4 TCRs spanned the whole spike protein, with dominant responses in regions 160-218 and 743-854. Participants were mostly white British, with more females than males. The authors suggested clonal diversity may have been underestimated.

V is cut by 0 bases and J by 8 bases, and the space between the germline ends is 14 bases. The germline V gene (reference sequence) specifies SGHNT as CDR1 and YYREEE as CDR2. Its CDR3 holds 15 amino acids, cysteine through phenylalanine. The DNA shown is the 45-base CDR3, in frame from base 1. Interpreted using the paper, the time point label stands for: baseline before first vaccination. Read against the paper, the sample's treatment or condition label means: meningococcal conjugate vaccine given as trial control. The vaccinee samples were drawn from two UK trials, COV001 and COV002, one of which was a single-blind randomized controlled phase 2/3 trial testing AZD1222 (ChAdOx1 nCoV-19) in healthy adults. Trial participant PBMC samples were collected at day 0 and day 28 after the second dose for TCRbeta chain sequencing. The CDR3 regions of human TCRbeta chains were analyzed by immunosequencing. The authors' analysis ran thus. TCRs in the repertoires were matched against a reference library of SARS-CoV-2-specific TCRs that had been generated with the MIRA antigen-specificity platform. Breadth was defined as the fraction of unique TCRs that were SARS-CoV-2-associated. Depth was defined as the fraction of total T cells that were SARS-CoV-2-associated. Each spike-specific TCR was assigned to its reactive spike region and to a CD4 or CD8 class using the MIRA data. Log10-transformed breadth and depth values were compared by one-way ANOVA with Sidak's multiple comparisons tests. In its TCRdb copy, this immuneACCESS table keeps in-frame sequences only and misses some clones. Where compared with another copy, unresolved V genes explain less than half of these, and the others have no known cause. V and J calls and clone size come straight from that table; D and trimming were deduced from the DNA. A total of more than 140,000 clones appear in this sample, around 88% of them only once. Roughly 3.5% of the sample comes from the top ten.

Sample: peripheral blood, taken on day 0 of MenACWY control vaccination. The sequence derives from an adult in good health. The sequence is built from TRBV5-4 and TRBJ1-4; the D gene is perhaps TRBD1, on 6 matching bases. The CDR3 reads as follows: CASSLAGAEYEKLFF. The DNA sequence follows: TGTGCCAGCAGCTTGGCGGGGGCCGAATACGAAAAACTGTTTTTT.